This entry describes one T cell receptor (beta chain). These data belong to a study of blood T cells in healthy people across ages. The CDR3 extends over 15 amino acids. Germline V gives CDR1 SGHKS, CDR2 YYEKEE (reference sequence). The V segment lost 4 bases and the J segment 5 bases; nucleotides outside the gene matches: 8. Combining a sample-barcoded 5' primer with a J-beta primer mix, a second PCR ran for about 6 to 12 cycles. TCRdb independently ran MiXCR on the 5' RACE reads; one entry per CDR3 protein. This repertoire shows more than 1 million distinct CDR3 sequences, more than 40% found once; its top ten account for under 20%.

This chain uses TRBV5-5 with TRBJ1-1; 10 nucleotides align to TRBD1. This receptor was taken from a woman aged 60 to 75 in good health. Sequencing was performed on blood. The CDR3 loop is CASSRRDRGGTEAFF. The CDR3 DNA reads TGTGCCAGCAGCCGCCGGGACAGGGGTGGGACTGAAGCTTTCTTT.